A single T cell receptor beta chain is shown here with its context. These data belong to a study of CD8 T cells in Susac syndrome. The germline V gene has CDR1 MGHDK and CDR2 SYGVNS. The CDR3 totals 20 residues. After removal of 7 bases from V and 2 bases from J, the junction contained 23 bases not matched to a gene. RNA amounts of roughly 0.5 to 1 ug underwent reverse transcription with random hexamers. With immunoSEQ multiplex PCR, TCR beta CDR3 was amplified across 54 Vbeta and 13 Jbeta. Each CDR3 protein is one row after TCRdb ran MiXCR on the immunoSEQ multiplex PCR reads. This table has fewer than 150,000 distinct CDR3 sequences, roughly 93% appearing once.

The V and J genes are TRBV25-1 and TRBJ2-3; 8 nucleotides align to TRBD2. The clonotype comes from a human donor with multiple sclerosis. Sequencing input: CD4+ T cells from PBMCs. In nucleotides, the CDR3 is TGTGCCAGCATTCCCTCATGGCCCTTGCGGGGCGGGGGGCCCACAGATACGCAGTATTTT. It is translated as CASIPSWPLRGGGPTDTQYF.